This T cell receptor (beta chain) comes out of a study of OX40 agonist ivuxolimab in advanced cancers. At the level of the study: The study gave patients intravenous ivuxolimab at 0.01 to 10 mg/kg every 2 weeks.

Regarding the study as a whole: Expanded peripheral T cell antigen specificity was not determined. Blood T cells, both CD4+ and CD8+, expanded clonally by week 6 at 0.1 to 3.0 mg/kg.

The V end lost 3 bases, the J end lost 6 bases, and 15 bases lay between the germline ends. CDR1 and CDR2 from the germline V gene are MNHEY and SMNVEV (reference sequence). The CDR3 is 16 amino acids. Libraries were prepared by immunoSEQ multiplex PCR; TCRdb keeps only in-frame clonotypes and omits some of them. Of some 20,000 clones listed, roughly 82% are singletons. Collection of blood occurred at baseline, at cycle 4 day 1, and at cycle 7 day 1. Remarks on this clone: Its antigen is as yet unknown.

The TCR comes from an adult with an advanced solid tumor such as melanoma, head and neck, liver or kidney cancer. The starting material was CD4+ or CD8+ T cells sorted from blood, obtained in a trial of the OX40 agonist ivuxolimab. The chain links TRBV27 to TRBJ1-6; D is uncertain. In DNA form, the CDR3 reads TGTGCCAGCAGTTTCTTAGGGAAGCGTTTTAATTCACCCCTCCACTTT. Its protein product is CASSFLGKRFNSPLHF.